The 20 T cell receptor beta chains reported below all come from one sample, sequenced in a study of T cells expressing NK-cell markers. TCRdb reprocessed the 5' RACE reads and reports one entry per CDR3 protein, with no DNA. The listing contains some 450,000 distinct CDR3 sequences. Specimen: blood T cells: a sorted CD56 or NKG2C T cell subset, CD4+ or CD8+ T cells, or bulk PBMC T cells (not recorded which). Receptor source: a woman between 18 and 70 years old in good health.

This chain links TRBV29-1 with TRBJ2-2; TCRdb indicates TRBD1, and absent DNA this call remains unverified. Germline V gene sequence: CDR1 SQVTM, CDR2 ANQGSEA. The CDR3 totals 14 residues. The CDR3 loop is CSVSPQRNTGELFF.

The chain employs TRBV20-1 and TRBJ2-1; as DNA is missing, the TRBD1 call by TCRdb cannot be tested. The CDR3 is 12 amino acids. In germline, CDR1 is DFQATT, CDR2 SNEGSKA (reference sequence). CDR3 amino acids: CSARVGPHEQFF.

CDR3 protein: CASSSGLAGGRQYF. V gene TRBV12-3 or TRBV12-4 combines with J gene TRBJ2-3; TCRdb outputs TRBD2, but without DNA this stays unchecked. The CDR3 loop spans 14 amino acids.

This chain connects TRBV7-2 to TRBJ2-5; TCRdb gives TRBD1 as the D gene, but with no DNA this cannot be confirmed. CDR3 length: 13 residues. Germline lookup yields CDR1 SGHTA and CDR2 FQGNSA. CDR3 amino acids: CASSPGGHETQYF.

This chain joins TRBV12-3 or TRBV12-4 and TRBJ1-1; TCRdb names TRBD1, which stays unverified in the absence of DNA. This CDR3 region has 12 residues. CDR3 loop: CASTPGYTEAFF.

CDR3 sequence reads: CACLNTGELFF. This rearrangement joins TRBV30 to TRBJ2-2. The germline V gene encodes CDR1 GTSNPN and CDR2 SVGIG (reference sequence). CDR3 length equals 11 residues.

The rearrangement uses TRBV5-5 and TRBJ2-7. In germline, CDR1 is SGHKS, CDR2 YYEKEE (reference sequence). This CDR3 is built from 15 residues. CDR3 protein: CASSLGAGTSYEQYF. The full variable domain, in which reference TRBV5-5 and TRBJ2-7 provide the parts outside the CDR3, is DAGVTQSPTHLIKTRGQQVTLRCSPISGHKSVSWYQQVLGQGPQFIFQYYEKEERGRGNFPDRFSARQFPNYSSELNVNALLLGDSALYLCASSLGAGTSYEQYFGPGTRLTVT.

V gene TRBV4-3 combines with J gene TRBJ2-3; TCRdb designates TRBD2, a call that cannot be tested without DNA. This CDR3 spans 19 amino acids. Germline loops: CDR1 LGHNA, CDR2 YSLEER. CDR3: CASSQEIGTSGKSTDTQYF.

This chain connects TRBV7-9 to TRBJ1-1; as DNA is missing, the TRBD1 call by TCRdb cannot be tested. This CDR3 spans 15 amino acids. Germline assignment: CDR1 SEHNR and CDR2 FQNEAQ (reference sequence). CDR3 residues: CASSQTGGLNTEAFF.

The V gene is TRBV11-2, the J gene TRBJ2-5; TCRdb returns TRBD2, unconfirmable since there is no DNA. The germline gives CDR1 SGHAT, CDR2 FQNNGV. This CDR3 has 11 residues. CDR3 loop: CATGLAETQYF.

This rearrangement joins TRBV27 to TRBJ2-3; there is no DNA to check the TCRdb D call of TRBD2. The CDR3 is 13 amino acids. Germline V lookup: CDR1 MNHEY, CDR2 SMNVEV (reference sequence). The CDR3 loop reads CASSLREERAQYF.

The chain links TRBV5-1 to TRBJ1-4; TCRdb selects TRBD1, and the lack of DNA leaves this call unchecked. Per germline, CDR1 SGHRS and CDR2 YFSETQ. The CDR3 is 15 amino acids. CDR3 sequence: CASSLVQGANEKLFF.

The CDR3 reads CASSRGLSSGLFSGGGNIQYF. This chain connects TRBV6-2 or TRBV6-3 to TRBJ2-4; the D gene TCRdb calls, TRBD2, cannot be checked with no DNA. Germline CDR1 is MNHEY and CDR2 is SVGEGT. The CDR3 is made up of 21 amino acids.

The J gene is TRBJ2-7, the V gene TRBV7-2. This CDR3 has 14 residues. CDR1 is SGHTA and CDR2 is FQGNSA in the germline V gene. CDR3 amino acids: CASSFKSSSYEQYF.

The genes are TRBV7-3 and TRBJ2-1; TCRdb proposes TRBD2, but this gene call is untestable without DNA. The CDR3 length is 17 residues. CDR1 is SGHTA, CDR2 FQGTGA, per germline. The CDR3 reads CASSLGPGDFSYNEQFF.

V gene TRBV15 combines with J gene TRBJ1-2; the TRBD1 assignment by TCRdb is unverifiable without DNA. Germline-derived CDR1 and CDR2 are LNHNV and YYDKDF (reference sequence). There are 13 residues in the CDR3. CDR3 amino acids: CATDNGGRDGYTF.

This chain connects TRBV5-6 to TRBJ1-1; no DNA is available, so the TRBD1 call from TCRdb remains unchecked. The CDR3 sequence is 18 residues long. Germline V gene data show CDR1 as SGHDT and CDR2 as YYEEEE. The CDR3 loop reads CASSSKTYYYREGTEAFF.

The chain combines TRBV13 with TRBJ1-2; the TRBD1 assignment by TCRdb is unverifiable without DNA. The CDR3 length is 16 residues. The germline CDR1 and CDR2 sequences are PRHDT and FYEKMQ (reference sequence). Here the CDR3 reads CASNQQGVKANYGYTF. Full variable domain (remainder filled in from reference TRBV13 and TRBJ1-2): AAGVIQSPRHLIKEKRETATLKCYPIPRHDTVYWYQQGPGQDPQFLISFYEKMQSDKGSIPDRFSAQQFSDYHSELNMSSLELGDSALYFCASNQQGVKANYGYTFGSGTRLTVV.

This chain uses TRBV30 with TRBJ1-1. Germline loops: CDR1 GTSNPN, CDR2 SVGIG (reference sequence). The CDR3 is 11 residues long. CDR3 residues: CALTVNTEAFF.

The rearrangement joins TRBV20-1 to TRBJ2-3; with no DNA, the TCRdb D assignment of TRBD1 cannot be verified. This CDR3 contains 15 residues. Germline values: CDR1 DFQATT, CDR2 SNEGSKA (reference sequence). This CDR3 reads CSASLGGDGADTQYF.